These 16 T cell receptor beta chains were all obtained from the same sample, sequenced in a study of technical replicates of blood from a few donors. Generated by immunoSEQ multiplex PCR, the TCRdb table keeps only in-frame clones and is missing some. The table lists fewer than 100,000 clones, just under 95% of them singletons, with 0.25% to 0.35% in the top ten. Specimen: T cells isolated from PBMCs. These receptors were taken from a human donor in good health.

The V and J genes are TRBV30 and TRBJ2-1, with unresolved D. Germline CDR1 and CDR2: GTSNPN and SVGIG (reference sequence). The CDR3 runs 13 residues. V was trimmed by 4 bases and J by 5 bases, leaving 12 bases between them. Here the CDR3 reads CAWNNNPNNEQFF. CDR3 sequence (DNA): TGTGCCTGGAATAACAACCCCAACAATGAGCAGTTCTTC.

The chain is built from TRBV6-5 and TRBJ2-4; 7 bases match TRBD2. Germline trimming cut 3 bases from V and 3 bases from J; bases unmatched to any gene: 5. The CDR3 has 15 residues. The germline gives CDR1 MNHEY, CDR2 SVGAGI. CDR3 coding DNA: TGTGCCAGCAGTTATTCTCGGGGGGTCAAAAACATTCAGTACTTC. Its translation: CASSYSRGVKNIQYF.

V usage is TRBV5-6 and J usage is TRBJ2-6, with D maybe TRBD1 (5 bases). Trimming removed 0 bases from V and 4 bases from J, with 8 bases in between. CDR1 is SGHDT and CDR2 is YYEEEE in the germline V gene. The CDR3 contains 15 residues. Written as DNA, the CDR3 is TGTGCCAGCAGCTTGGAGGGGCTCGGGGCCAACGTCCTGACTTTC. Translated: CASSLEGLGANVLTF.

J is TRBJ2-1 and V is TRBV9; TRBD1 might be the D (6 bases). Trimming removed 4 bases at V and 6 bases at J, with 11 bases between. CDR3 length: 13 amino acids. Germline assignment: CDR1 SGDLS and CDR2 YYNGEE. DNA for the CDR3: TGTGCCAGCAGCCTAACAGGGCTCAATGAGCAGTTCTTC. Residues: CASSLTGLNEQFF.

The chain carries TRBV25-1 and TRBJ1-2; D perhaps matches TRBD1 (6 bases). Germline CDR1 reads MGHDK; CDR2 reads SYGVNS. The CDR3 spans 14 residues. The V end was cut by 6 bases, the J end by 0 bases, with 11 bases between. CDR3 sequence reads: CASSKTGANYGYTF. CDR3 in DNA: TGTGCCAGCAGCAAGACAGGAGCTAACTATGGCTACACCTTC.

This chain connects TRBV6-1 to TRBJ2-1, with a weak D call TRBD2 (6 bases). This CDR3 contains 14 residues. The V and J ends lost 7 bases and 6 bases respectively, with 16 bases between them. Germline assignment: CDR1 MNHNS and CDR2 SASEGT. The CDR3 sequence: CASNQAGRLNEQFF. The CDR3 DNA reads as TGTGCCAGCAATCAGGCGGGGCGTCTCAATGAGCAGTTCTTC.

The V and J genes are TRBV2 and TRBJ1-5, with unresolved D. V shed 8 bases and J shed 5 bases, with 7 bases lying between them. In germline, CDR1 is SNHLY, CDR2 FYNNEI. This CDR3 comprises 11 residues. CDR3 in amino acids: CASSLDQPQHF. The CDR3 DNA reads TGTGCCAGCTCCCTCGATCAGCCCCAGCATTTT. The full variable domain, rest sourced from reference TRBV2 and TRBJ1-5, is EPEVTQTPSHQVTQMGQEVILRCVPISNHLYFYWYRQILGQKVEFLVSFYNNEISEKSEIFDDQFSVERPDGSNFTLKIRSTKLEDSAMYFCASSLDQPQHFGDGTRLSIL.

The chain couples TRBV7-3 to TRBJ1-2; TRBD1 might be the D (6 bases). The V gene lost 5 bases and the J gene lost 8 bases, with 27 bases spanning the gap. Germline lookup yields CDR1 SGHTA and CDR2 FQGTGA. The CDR3 length is 17 residues. The CDR3 DNA is TGTGCCAGCAGCCCCCTTGGCGGGGGCTTCTTCTCTTGGGGCTACACCTTC. Translated: CASSPLGGGFFSWGYTF.

This sequence joins TRBV15 and TRBJ1-1; tentatively, D is TRBD1 (6 bases). The germline V and J ends were trimmed by 0 bases and 1 base, with 9 bases remaining between them. The CDR3 runs 15 residues. CDR1 and CDR2 (germline): LNHNV, YYDKDF (reference sequence). This CDR3 is CATSRDGGQNTEAFF. In DNA form, the CDR3 reads TGTGCCACCAGCAGAGATGGGGGACAGAACACTGAAGCTTTCTTT.

This clone has only one observation. V gene TRBV29-1 combines with J gene TRBJ2-1; 7 bases match TRBD2. The germline V gene encodes CDR1 SQVTM and CDR2 ANQGSEA. The CDR3 spans 14 residues. The V segment lost 7 bases and the J segment 2 bases; nucleotides outside the gene matches: 8. The CDR3 DNA follows: TGCAGCGGAGCCGGGACTACCGCCTACAATGAGCAGTTCTTC. The encoded protein is CSGAGTTAYNEQFF.

The J gene is TRBJ2-7, the V gene TRBV19, with TRBD1 as a possible D gene (6 bases). V lost 7 bases and J lost 7, with 17 bases in between. Germline lookup yields CDR1 LNHDA and CDR2 SQIVND (reference sequence). The CDR3 loop spans 13 amino acids. CDR3 protein: CASNYQGTKEQYF. DNA for the CDR3: TGTGCCAGTAATTATCAGGGGACAAAAGAGCAGTACTTC.

The rearrangement links TRBV29-1 to TRBJ2-1, with 12 bases matching TRBD2. Looked up from germline, CDR1 is SQVTM and CDR2 is ANQGSEA. This CDR3 contains 14 residues. V gave up 4 bases and J gave up 12 bases; unmatched junction bases: 10. The CDR3 sequence is CSVGELAGGGLQFF. CDR3 DNA: TGCAGCGTTGGGGAACTAGCGGGAGGCGGGCTGCAGTTCTTC.

J is TRBJ2-1 and V is TRBV27; tentatively, D is TRBD1 (5 bases). CDR3 length: 15 amino acids. The germline CDR1 and CDR2 sequences are MNHEY and SMNVEV (reference sequence). The V gene lost 0 bases and the J gene lost 9 bases, with 15 bases spanning the gap. The CDR3 protein is CASSLSAVQGSEQFF. The DNA of the CDR3 is TGTGCCAGCAGTTTATCGGCAGTGCAGGGAAGTGAGCAGTTCTTC.

This clone was counted a few times. The V and J genes are TRBV10-1 and TRBJ2-7, with D tentatively TRBD2 (5 bases). V shed 0 bases and J shed 5 bases, with 20 bases lying between them. Germline V CDR1 and CDR2: WNHNN, SYGVQD (reference sequence). CDR3 size: 17 residues. This chain's CDR3 is CASSESSFGSGGNEQYF. CDR3 sequence (DNA): TGCGCCAGCAGTGAGTCGAGCTTTGGTTCAGGAGGAAACGAGCAGTACTTC.

The chain combines TRBV27 with TRBJ2-7, with D unclear. Trimming pared 2 bases from V and 0 bases from J, leaving 5 bases between. The CDR3 loop spans 13 amino acids. Germline V lookup: CDR1 MNHEY, CDR2 SMNVEV (reference sequence). CDR3 sequence reads: CASSLGLSYEQYF. The DNA of the CDR3 is TGTGCCAGCAGTTTAGGGCTCTCCTACGAGCAGTACTTC.

This sequence joins TRBV19 and TRBJ1-5, with D possibly matching TRBD1 (6 bases). CDR3 size: 15 residues. Trimming pared 4 bases from V and 0 bases from J, leaving 10 bases between. CDR1 is LNHDA, CDR2 SQIVND, per germline (reference sequence). The CDR3 spells CASSTRTDSNQPQHF. CDR3 in DNA: TGTGCCAGTAGTACGAGGACAGATAGCAATCAGCCCCAGCATTTT.